These 14 T cell receptor beta chains share one sample of origin, sequenced in a study of molecular identifiers for immune sequencing clone quantification. One entry per CDR3 protein results from TCRdb running MiXCR on the PCR reads. The sample has 40,000 to 65,000 distinct CDR3 sequences; just over 35% are singletons. The specimen sequenced was naive CD8+ T cells from blood, with Jurkat cell RNA spiked in. The subset denotes: FACS-sorted CD8+CD4-CCR7+CD45RA+ naive T cells. Every receptor here comes from a human donor in good health. Some libraries in this study had Jurkat cell RNA spiked in.

A note on this clonotype: A much more abundant neighbour one base away suggests this may be a read error. The chain links TRBV7-9 to TRBJ2-7; the D gene is possibly TRBD1 (5 bases). The V end was cut by 5 bases, the J end by 2 bases, with 10 bases between. CDR3 length equals 13 residues. Germline V gene data show CDR1 as SEHNR and CDR2 as FQNEAQ (reference sequence). DNA for the CDR3: TGTGCCAGCAGCATACCAGGGACCTACGAGCAGTACTTC. It translates to CASSIPGTYEQYF.

The sample holds one count of this clonotype. Given the absence of the conserved phenylalanine or tryptophan at the CDR3 end, a read error is likely. The chain is built from TRBV2 and TRBJ1-5; the D gene is possibly TRBD1 (6 bases). CDR1 SNHLY and CDR2 FYNNEI come from the germline V gene. The CDR3 is 15 amino acids. V lost 6 bases to trimming and J lost 0 bases, with 12 bases between them. This CDR3 reads CASSEDSNSNQPQHI. The CDR3 DNA is TGTGCCAGCAGCGAGGACAGCAATAGCAATCAGCCCCAGCATATT.

Many counts were recorded for this clonotype. The rearrangement links TRBV28 to TRBJ1-4, with D tentatively TRBD1 (5 bases). This CDR3 has 17 amino acids. The germline V gene has CDR1 MDHEN and CDR2 SYDVKM. V was trimmed by 2 bases and J by 4 bases, leaving 17 bases between them. The chain's CDR3 is CASSLPRGGPGNEKLFF. The DNA for the CDR3 is TGTGCCAGCAGTTTACCCCGCGGGGGACCGGGTAATGAAAAACTGTTTTTT.

The genes are TRBV29-1 and TRBJ1-2; D might be TRBD1 (6 bases). The CDR3 loop spans 13 amino acids. Trimming removed 3 bases at V and 2 bases at J, with 10 bases between. From germline, CDR1 is SQVTM and CDR2 ANQGSEA. DNA for the CDR3: TGCAGCGTTGACTGGGGGCGAAACTATGGCTACACCTTC. Protein: CSVDWGRNYGYTF.

This clonotype has more than one count but fewer than ten. The J gene is TRBJ2-7, the V gene TRBV12-3 or TRBV12-4, with D unresolved. With 3 bases removed from V and 6 bases from J, the gap between germline ends came to 12 bases. The CDR3 covers 13 residues. CDR3 in DNA: TGTGCCAGCAGTTTGGGCTCCGTGGGCGAGCAGTACTTC. Translation gives CASSLGSVGEQYF.

V usage is TRBV4-1 and J usage is TRBJ2-3; 14 bases are shared with TRBD2. The CDR3 has 16 amino acids. The germline CDR1 and CDR2 sequences are MGHRA and YSYEKL. Trimming at V came to 1 base and at J to 7 bases, leaving 4 bases not matched to a gene. CDR3 residues: CASSQGTSGRTHTQYF. DNA of the CDR3: TGCGCCAGCAGCCAAGGGACTAGCGGGAGGACTCATACGCAGTATTTT.

This clonotype was seen a single time. This CDR3 fails to terminate in the conserved phenylalanine or tryptophan, so it likely reflects a read error. The rearrangement links TRBV28 to TRBJ2-5; 7 nucleotides match TRBD1. This CDR3 is built from 14 residues. V gave up 5 bases and J gave up 3 bases; unmatched junction bases: 6. Germline V gives CDR1 MDHEN, CDR2 SYDVKM. CDR3 residues: CASSPPDREETQYS. CDR3 sequence (DNA): TGTGCCAGCAGTCCCCCCGACAGGGAAGAGACCCAGTACTCC.

Worth noting for this clonotype: The junction does not match germline at one end; this may be a read error. V is TRBV28 and J is TRBJ1-2, with D perhaps matching TRBD1 (5 bases). The CDR3 totals 16 residues. The germline V gene has CDR1 MDHEN and CDR2 SYDVKM. This CDR3 reads CAGSSNQGRRLFGYTF. The CDR3 coding sequence is TGTGCCGGCAGTTCAAATCAGGGTCGAAGATTGTTCGGCTACACCTTT.

This clonotype was observed a single time. A much larger clone differs by one base, so this may be a read error. Here the CDR3 omits its conserved ending phenylalanine or tryptophan, so a read error is the likely source. This chain connects TRBV7-2 to TRBJ2-7; perhaps TRBD2 as D (5 bases). The CDR3 runs 14 residues. Germline V gene lookup returns CDR1 SGHTA and CDR2 FQGNSA. With 5 bases removed from V and 3 bases from J, the gap between germline ends came to 14 bases. The CDR3 coding sequence is TGTGCCAGCAGCGCTTCGGACCGGGGCTACGAGCAGTACTTA. Its protein is CASSASDRGYEQYL.

This chain joins TRBV20-1 and TRBJ2-7; D not resolved. This CDR3 spans 12 amino acids. Per germline, CDR1 DFQATT and CDR2 SNEGSKA (reference sequence). V gave up 6 bases and J gave up 4 bases, with 13 bases separating them. The CDR3 loop is CSAPPLGYEQYF. The CDR3 DNA is TGCAGTGCCCCCCCTCTGGGGTACGAGCAGTACTTC.

The chain is built from TRBV13 and TRBJ2-7; 12 nucleotides match TRBD2. The germline V gene has CDR1 PRHDT and CDR2 FYEKMQ (reference sequence). J was trimmed by 3 bases and V by 3 bases; bases with no gene match: 3. The CDR3 covers 15 residues. The CDR3 protein is CASSFRTSGVYEQYF. The DNA for the CDR3 is TGTGCCAGCAGCTTCCGGACTAGCGGGGTCTACGAGCAGTACTTC.

V usage is TRBV10-2 and J usage is TRBJ2-3, with a possible D match to TRBD2 (5 bases). Trimming removed 3 bases from V and 8 bases from J, with 15 bases in between. Germline V lookup: CDR1 WSHSY, CDR2 SAAADI. CDR3 length: 14 residues. CDR3 loop: CASSDKELGGTQYF. In DNA form, the CDR3 reads TGCGCCAGCAGTGATAAGGAACTAGGCGGTACGCAGTATTTT.

The V and J genes are TRBV7-9 and TRBJ2-7; the D gene is possibly TRBD1 (5 bases). CDR1 is SEHNR, CDR2 FQNEAQ, per germline (reference sequence). The CDR3 covers 15 residues. Trimming stripped 2 bases from V and 3 bases from J, with 14 bases between. In DNA, the CDR3 is TGTGCCAGCAGCTTACACGGCCAGGGCAGCTACGAGCAGTACTTC. As protein: CASSLHGQGSYEQYF.

At least ten counts were recorded for this clonotype. A read error may produce the germline difference seen at one junction end. The chain couples TRBV19 to TRBJ2-1; TRBD1 matches at 8 bases. The CDR3 totals 12 residues. Germline V gene lookup returns CDR1 LNHDA and CDR2 SQIVND (reference sequence). CDR3 region: CASSIGQGSSFF. CDR3 nucleotide sequence: TGTGCCAGTAGCATAGGACAGGGAAGTTCGTTCTTC.